The 28 T cell receptor beta chains below all came from one sample that was sequenced in a study of blood T cell repertoires in COVID-19. The protocol was immunoSEQ multiplex PCR, while the TCRdb copy is restricted to in-frame clones and leaves out a portion. This table holds tens of thousands of clones, approximately 90% found once. Source material: peripheral blood. The source of these receptors is a man aged 50 to 59 with acute or convalescent COVID-19.

V and J are TRBV6-6 and TRBJ1-5, with a possible D match to TRBD1 (5 bases). Germline CDR1 is MNHNY and CDR2 is SVGAGI (reference sequence). Trimming took 8 bases from V and 14 from J, leaving 25 bases between them. The CDR3 is made up of 14 amino acids. CDR3 in amino acids: CASRPFDSSRHEHF. DNA for the CDR3: TGTGCCAGCCGACCCTTTGACAGTTCCCGACACGAGCATTTT.

V is TRBV2 and J is TRBJ1-1; 10 bases agree with TRBD1. With 8 bases clipped from V and 4 bases from J, the junction kept 4 bases outside the gene matches. Germline assignment: CDR1 SNHLY and CDR2 FYNNEI. The CDR3 spans 13 residues. The CDR3 DNA reads as TGTGCCAGCGACAGGGGGCGTAGCACTGAAGCTTTCTTT. Amino acid sequence: CASDRGRSTEAFF.

This chain joins TRBV11-2 and TRBJ2-2; D gene ambiguous. Germline V CDR1 and CDR2: SGHAT, FQNNGV. The germline V and J ends were trimmed by 4 bases and 7 bases, with 16 bases remaining between them. CDR3 length: 15 residues. The CDR3 nucleotides read TGTGCCAGCAGCTCCGACCAAATTACGGGCGGGGAGCTGTTTTTT. Protein: CASSSDQITGGELFF. The full variable domain, with the rest looked up from reference TRBV11-2 and TRBJ2-2, is EAGVAQSPRYKIIEKRQSVAFWCNPISGHATLYWYQQILGQGPKLLIQFQNNGVVDDSQLPKDRFSAERLKGVDSTLKIQPAKLEDSAVYLCASSSDQITGGELFFGEGSRLTVL.

This chain links TRBV19 with TRBJ1-5, with 9 positions matching TRBD1. Germline assignment: CDR1 LNHDA and CDR2 SQIVND (reference sequence). J gave up 10 bases and V 11 bases, and 9 bases lay outside the gene matches. The CDR3 is 12 residues long. The DNA for the CDR3 is TGTGCCGGGGGGACAGGGTCTATCCCCCAGCATTTT. Residues: CAGGTGSIPQHF.

The chain joins TRBV7-3 to TRBJ2-2, with D possibly TRBD2 on 5 matching bases. CDR1 is SGHTA, CDR2 FQGTGA, per germline. Between the trimmed V and J ends, which lost 5 bases and 4 bases, there was a span of 11 bases. The CDR3 totals 14 residues. The CDR3 bases are TGTGCCAGCAGCCTTACTAGTGGCACCGGGGAGCTGTTTTTT. Protein sequence: CASSLTSGTGELFF.

This sequence joins TRBV18 and TRBJ2-2; D not resolved. The length of the CDR3 is 17 residues. CDR1 and CDR2 (germline): KGHSH, LQKENI. The ends were cut back, 0 bases at V and 3 bases at J, with 14 bases in the middle. DNA of the CDR3: TGTGCCAGCTCACCACCCGGTTCGACTCTCTACACCGGGGAGCTGTTTTTT. This translates into CASSPPGSTLYTGELFF. The full variable domain, completed using reference TRBV18 and TRBJ2-2, is NAGVMQNPRHLVRRRGQEARLRCSPMKGHSHVYWYRQLPEEGLKFMVYLQKENIIDESGMPKERFSAEFPKEGPSILRIQQVVRGDSAAYFCASSPPGSTLYTGELFFGEGSRLTVL.

This chain links TRBV19 with TRBJ1-6, with TRBD1 matching 9 bases. Germline loops: CDR1 LNHDA, CDR2 SQIVND (reference sequence). Unmatched junction bases numbered 2, after V lost 4 bases and J lost 1 base. The CDR3 spans 16 residues. CDR3 sequence: CASSTTGGSYNSPLHF. The CDR3 DNA reads as TGTGCCAGTAGTACGACAGGGGGATCCTATAATTCACCCCTCCACTTT.

V usage is TRBV5-5 and J usage is TRBJ2-2; the D gene is possibly TRBD2 (5 bases). The CDR3 consists of 13 residues. Trimming stripped 2 bases from V and 5 bases from J, with 7 bases between. Per germline, CDR1 SGHKS and CDR2 YYEKEE (reference sequence). The CDR3 DNA reads TGTGCCAGCAGCTTTAGCGTTACCGGGGAGCTGTTTTTT. It encodes CASSFSVTGELFF.

The V and J genes are TRBV6-6 and TRBJ2-6; D gene unclear. Germline CDR1 MNHNY, CDR2 SVGAGI (reference sequence). The ends were cut back, 6 bases at V and 1 base at J, with 4 bases in the middle. This CDR3 is built from 13 residues. CDR3 amino acids: CASRESGANVLTF. The DNA of the CDR3 is TGTGCCAGCAGGGAGTCTGGGGCCAACGTCCTGACTTTC.

The chain uses TRBV29-1 and TRBJ2-2; the match to TRBD2 covers 9 bases. Germline V gene lookup returns CDR1 SQVTM and CDR2 ANQGSEA. CDR3 length equals 14 residues. V lost 2 bases to trimming and J lost 4 bases; unmatched junction nucleotides: 2. The DNA of the CDR3 is TGCAGCGTTGAACTAGCGGGGCGCACCGGGGAGCTGTTTTTT. Translating it yields CSVELAGRTGELFF.

The chain joins TRBV1 to TRBJ1-2; the D call of TRBD1 is as the table states it, not checked on the DNA. TRBV1 is listed as a pseudogene. CDR3 length: 14 residues. CDR3 bases: TGCACCAGCAGCCACCGACAGGGACCTTATGGCTACACCTTC. This encodes CTSSHRQGPYGYTF.

V usage is TRBV24-1 and J usage is TRBJ2-3, with 7 bases aligning to TRBD1. Unmatched junction bases numbered 5, after V lost 1 base and J lost 2 bases. Germline V CDR1 and CDR2: KGHDR, SFDVKD. The CDR3 length is 16 residues. In nucleotides, the CDR3 is TGTGCCACCAGTGATTTAGGGCAGGGGGTCACAGATACGCAGTATTTT. Residues: CATSDLGQGVTDTQYF.

The chain has TRBV2 and TRBJ2-1; 10 bases match TRBD2. This CDR3 is 18 amino acids long. From germline, CDR1 is SNHLY and CDR2 FYNNEI. The trim removed 4 bases at V and 7 bases at J, leaving 16 bases unmatched. This CDR3 reads CASSVLSGGPQTGNEQFF. The DNA of the CDR3 is TGTGCCAGCAGTGTACTTAGCGGGGGGCCACAAACAGGGAATGAGCAGTTCTTC. Full variable domain (missing parts from reference TRBV2 and TRBJ2-1): EPEVTQTPSHQVTQMGQEVILRCVPISNHLYFYWYRQILGQKVEFLVSFYNNEISEKSEIFDDQFSVERPDGSNFTLKIRSTKLEDSAMYFCASSVLSGGPQTGNEQFFGPGTRLTVL.

The chain employs TRBV4-1 and TRBJ1-4, with TRBD1 matching 9 bases. V was clipped by 1 base and J by 7 bases; unmatched bases: 4. CDR3 length: 15 residues. CDR1 and CDR2 (germline): MGHRA, YSYEKL. CDR3 loop: CASSQGDRVVEKLFF. In DNA form, the CDR3 reads TGCGCCAGCAGCCAAGGGGACAGGGTAGTTGAAAAACTGTTTTTT.

The chain uses TRBV15 and TRBJ1-1; 7 bases align to TRBD1. Trimming took 5 bases from V and 6 from J; bases not matched to a gene: 12. CDR1 is LNHNV, CDR2 YYDKDF, per germline (reference sequence). The CDR3 covers 15 residues. For the CDR3, the DNA is TGTGCCACCAGCTTAGAGGGGGCGTCCTTACCTGAAGCTTTCTTT. This codes for CATSLEGASLPEAFF.

The gene calls are TRBV11-2 and TRBJ1-1, with 10 positions matching TRBD1. The CDR3 contains 15 residues. Per germline, CDR1 SGHAT and CDR2 FQNNGV. The junction had 5 bases not matched to a gene; V was cut back by 3 bases and J by 4 bases. This CDR3 reads CASSFDRGRFTEAFF. CDR3 bases: TGTGCCAGCAGCTTTGACAGGGGGCGGTTCACTGAAGCTTTCTTT.

This sequence joins TRBV5-4 and TRBJ2-7, with D possibly being TRBD1 (6 bases). Germline CDR1 SGHNT, CDR2 YYREEE (reference sequence). This CDR3 has 12 amino acids. V lost 4 bases and J 5 bases, leaving 10 bases between the germline ends. The CDR3, as DNA: TGTGCCAGCAGCCAAACAGGGCACGAGCAGTACTTC. Translating gives CASSQTGHEQYF.

The CDR3 coding sequence is TGTGCCAGCAGTTTGACGGCCGGGATCCAGCCCCAGCATTTT. This translates into CASSLTAGIQPQHF. The gene calls are TRBV28 and TRBJ1-5, with D hard to call. CDR3 length: 14 amino acids. Germline CDR1 and CDR2: MDHEN and SYDVKM. V was clipped by 3 bases and J by 7 bases, with 13 bases between them.

The rearrangement joins TRBV5-5 to TRBJ2-1; D may be TRBD2 (6 bases). Germline values: CDR1 SGHKS, CDR2 YYEKEE (reference sequence). V was shortened by 3 bases and J by 1 base, with 14 bases between the two germline ends. This CDR3 region has 16 residues. The CDR3 sequence: CASSWVMEGSYNEQFF. CDR3 bases: TGTGCCAGCAGCTGGGTAATGGAGGGGTCCTACAATGAGCAGTTCTTC.

The genes are TRBV19 and TRBJ1-3; D is undetermined. The V gene's germline CDR1 is LNHDA and CDR2 SQIVND (reference sequence). This CDR3 region has 14 residues. V gave up 5 bases and J gave up 3 bases, with 11 bases separating them. In DNA form, the CDR3 reads TGTGCCAGTAGTCCTACGGGGAATGGAAACACCATATATTTT. Residues: CASSPTGNGNTIYF.

The chain recombines TRBV5-1 with TRBJ2-6, with unresolved D. The ends were cut back, 1 base at V and 0 bases at J, with 8 bases in the middle. Germline CDR1 SGHRS, CDR2 YFSETQ. The CDR3 is 16 residues long. CDR3 bases: TGCGCCAGCAGCTTGATGCCCGGCTCTGGGGCCAACGTCCTGACTTTC. This encodes CASSLMPGSGANVLTF.

The rearrangement joins TRBV9 to TRBJ1-6; D call uncertain. The CDR3 has 15 amino acids. In germline, CDR1 is SGDLS, CDR2 YYNGEE. V lost 3 bases, J lost 0 bases, and 7 bases lay in between. CDR3 loop: CASSGESSYNSPLHF. The DNA for the CDR3 is TGTGCCAGCAGCGGCGAGAGCTCCTATAATTCACCCCTCCACTTT.

V usage is TRBV7-3 and J usage is TRBJ2-1, with a tentative D call TRBD2 (5 bases). The germline V gene has CDR1 SGHTA and CDR2 FQGTGA. The V and J ends lost 3 bases and 5 bases respectively, with 8 bases between them. This CDR3 region has 13 residues. The CDR3 is CASSFGLNNEQFF. The CDR3 bases are TGTGCCAGCAGCTTCGGACTGAACAATGAGCAGTTCTTC. Full variable domain (outside the CDR3, taken from reference TRBV7-3 and TRBJ2-1): GAGVSQTPSNKVTEKGKYVELRCDPISGHTALYWYRQSLGQGPEFLIYFQGTGAADDSGLPNDRFFAVRPEGSVSTLKIQRTERGDSAVYLCASSFGLNNEQFFGPGTRLTVL.

The chain uses TRBV7-6 and TRBJ1-3; 7 bases map to TRBD1. The CDR3 has 14 residues. The germline V gene has CDR1 SGHVS and CDR2 FNYEAQ. The V segment lost 5 bases and the J segment 9 bases; nucleotides outside the gene matches: 10. The DNA for the CDR3 is TGTGCCAGCAGCCCCGGGACAGAGGTCGGCACCATATATTTT. Encoded protein: CASSPGTEVGTIYF.

The V call is TRBV7-2, the J call TRBJ2-1; 7 bases map to TRBD2. V lost 0 bases, J lost 4 bases, and 6 bases stayed unmatched. The V gene's germline CDR1 is SGHTA and CDR2 FQGNSA. The CDR3 runs 16 residues. The CDR3 region is CASSLAQGLNYNEQFF. DNA for the CDR3: TGTGCCAGCAGCTTAGCGCAGGGACTAAATTACAATGAGCAGTTCTTC.

This clone appeared a single time. The chain links TRBV7-2 to TRBJ2-3, with a weak D call TRBD1 (6 bases). The germline gives CDR1 SGHTA, CDR2 FQGNSA. V lost 2 bases and J lost 2, with 11 bases in between. The CDR3 is made up of 15 amino acids. This CDR3 is CASSLSQGPTDTQYF. In nucleotides, the CDR3 is TGTGCCAGCAGCTTATCACAGGGCCCCACAGATACGCAGTATTTT.

The sample holds one count of this clone. The genes are TRBV5-1 and TRBJ1-3; D is uncertain. With 5 bases removed from V and 2 bases from J, the gap between germline ends came to 14 bases. From germline, CDR1 is SGHRS and CDR2 YFSETQ. The CDR3 has 15 residues. CDR3 residues: CASRLSWRAGNTIYF. CDR3 DNA sequence: TGCGCCAGCAGGCTGTCCTGGAGGGCTGGAAACACCATATATTTT.

CDR3: CASNTAQGSSETQYF. The DNA for the CDR3 is TGCGCCAGCAACACTGCTCAGGGATCGTCGGAGACCCAGTACTTC. The rearrangement uses TRBV5-1 and TRBJ2-5; tentative D call: TRBD1 (5 bases). V lost 6 bases and J lost 5, with 20 bases in between. The CDR3 is 15 residues long. In germline, CDR1 is SGHRS, CDR2 YFSETQ.